The 17 T cell receptor beta chains below were found in one sample sequenced in a study of cytomegalovirus exposure and HLA in healthy donors. Amplification used 60 Vbeta primers and 13 Jbeta primers. The protocol was immunoSEQ multiplex PCR, while the TCRdb copy is restricted to in-frame clones and leaves out a portion. Of more than 100,000 clones listed, 75% to 85% were seen once; the top ten hold 10%. Sequencing used PBMCs. The receptors were gathered from a woman aged 18-29 years in good health and CMV-seropositive.

The rearrangement joins TRBV5-1 to TRBJ2-7; perhaps TRBD2 as D (6 bases). V was pared by 0 bases and J by 1 base, with 20 bases between. The length of the CDR3 is 18 residues. Germline V gene data show CDR1 as SGHRS and CDR2 as YFSETQ. CDR3 protein: CASSLGLYQRATSYEQYF. The CDR3 DNA is TGCGCCAGCAGCTTGGGCCTTTACCAGCGGGCGACGTCCTACGAGCAGTACTTC.

The chain couples TRBV14 to TRBJ1-1; D remains ambiguous. Between the trimmed V and J ends, which lost 4 bases and 3 bases, there was a span of 15 bases. CDR3 length equals 15 residues. Germline V lookup: CDR1 SGHDN, CDR2 FVKESK. The CDR3 DNA is TGTGCCAGCAGCCCTCATTCAGGTTTCGACACTGAAGCTTTCTTT. Protein: CASSPHSGFDTEAFF.

The rearrangement links TRBV11-2 to TRBJ1-5; possibly TRBD1 for D (5 bases). Trimming cost V 3 bases and J 7 bases, with 7 bases left between them. The CDR3 runs 12 residues. Germline V gene lookup returns CDR1 SGHAT and CDR2 FQNNGV. CDR3 sequence: CASSFWGQPQHF. The DNA of the CDR3 is TGTGCCAGCAGCTTTTGGGGCCAGCCCCAGCATTTT.

V usage is TRBV6-1 and J usage is TRBJ2-7; 7 nucleotides align to TRBD2. CDR3 length: 15 amino acids. Germline CDR1 and CDR2: MNHNS and SASEGT. V shed 7 bases, J shed 6 bases, and the junction held 15 bases outside the gene matches. The CDR3 bases are TGTGCCAGCAAGGGAACTAGCGCGAGGGGCCCCGAGCAGTACTTC. Residues: CASKGTSARGPEQYF.

The V call is TRBV7-2, the J call TRBJ1-1, with D possibly matching TRBD1 (5 bases). The CDR3 consists of 14 residues. The germline gives CDR1 SGHTA, CDR2 FQGNSA. V was clipped by 1 base and J by 10 bases, with 16 bases between them. CDR3 residues: CASSLDGQGGSAFF. The CDR3 DNA reads as TGTGCCAGCAGCTTAGACGGGCAGGGAGGGTCAGCTTTCTTT.

The chain couples TRBV5-8 to TRBJ2-6, with D possibly TRBD1 on 6 matching bases. CDR3 length: 14 amino acids. V was trimmed by 4 bases and J by 4 bases, leaving 9 bases between them. The germline V gene has CDR1 SGHTS and CDR2 YDEGEE. CDR3 nucleotide sequence: TGTGCCAGCAGCCTCGGACAGGGGGCCAACGTCCTGACTTTC. It codes for CASSLGQGANVLTF.

This clone has more than one count but fewer than ten. The V call is TRBV7-2, the J call TRBJ1-1; no firm D call. The V end was cut by 10 bases, the J end by 1 base, with 19 bases between. The CDR3 consists of 15 residues. Germline CDR1 SGHTA, CDR2 FQGNSA. The CDR3: CATHPQLQWNTEAFF. The CDR3 DNA sequence: TGTGCCACCCACCCACAGTTGCAGTGGAACACTGAAGCTTTCTTT. The whole variable domain, filled in from reference TRBV7-2 and TRBJ1-1, reads GAGVSQSPSNKVTEKGKDVELRCDPISGHTALYWYRQSLGQGLEFLIYFQGNSAPDKSGLPSDRFSAERTGGSVSTLTIQRTQQEDSAVYLCATHPQLQWNTEAFFGQGTRLTVV.

The rearrangement uses TRBV5-1 and TRBJ1-2, with TRBD1 matching 11 bases. The ends lost 4 bases at V and 8 bases at J; junction bases unmatched: 10. The length of the CDR3 is 15 residues. Germline V gene data show CDR1 as SGHRS and CDR2 as YFSETQ. CDR3 protein: CASSRTGTGGNGYTF. Written as DNA, the CDR3 is TGCGCCAGCAGCCGAACCGGGACAGGGGGGAACGGCTACACCTTC.

Comments on this clone: The junction does not match germline at one end; this may be a read error. The rearrangement links TRBV6-1 to TRBJ2-7; D is unclear. The CDR3 has 12 residues. Looked up from germline, CDR1 is MNHNS and CDR2 is SASEGT. The CDR3 reads CASSESQYERYF. CDR3 nucleotide sequence: TGTGCCAGCAGTGAATCCCAGTACGAGCGGTACTTC.

The genes are TRBV7-9 and TRBJ2-1, with 9 bases lining up with TRBD2. This CDR3 region has 19 residues. The junction had 15 bases not matched to a gene; V was cut back by 5 bases and J by 1 base. Germline assignment: CDR1 SEHNR and CDR2 FQNEAQ (reference sequence). CDR3: CASSPLIPSSGASYNEQFF. As DNA, the CDR3 is TGTGCCAGCAGCCCCTTAATCCCCTCTAGCGGGGCGTCCTACAATGAGCAGTTCTTC. The full variable domain, completed using reference TRBV7-9 and TRBJ2-1, is DTGVSQNPRHKITKRGQNVTFRCDPISEHNRLYWYRQTLGQGPEFLTYFQNEAQLEKSRLLSDRFSAERPKGSFSTLEIQRTEQGDSAMYLCASSPLIPSSGASYNEQFFGPGTRLTVL.

V gene TRBV7-2 combines with J gene TRBJ2-1; possibly TRBD2 for D (6 bases). The length of the CDR3 is 17 residues. V lost 1 base and J 6 bases, leaving 19 bases between the germline ends. Germline-derived CDR1 and CDR2 are SGHTA and FQGNSA. CDR3 nucleotides: TGTGCCAGCAGCTTAGGGATTAGAAGCGGGCAAGGCAATGAGCAGTTCTTC. It codes for CASSLGIRSGQGNEQFF.

V and J are TRBV6-5 and TRBJ2-5; D uncertain. The J call may be mistaken, given a closer DNA end match to TRBJ2-7. Germline loops: CDR1 MNHEY, CDR2 SVGAGI. This CDR3 has 12 residues. For the CDR3, the DNA is TGTGCCAGCAGTTCCTTACCTTACGAGCAGTACTTC. Residues: CASSSLPYEQYF.

CDR3 protein: CASSIRTSGKRGEQFF. In DNA, the CDR3 is TGTGCCAGTAGTATCAGGACTAGCGGGAAACGTGGTGAGCAGTTCTTC. The rearrangement joins TRBV19 to TRBJ2-1; 12 bases agree with TRBD2. CDR3 length: 16 residues. J lost 9 bases, V lost 3 bases, and 9 bases had no gene match. Germline V gene sequence: CDR1 LNHDA, CDR2 SQIVND (reference sequence).

This chain uses TRBV7-8 with TRBJ2-1; 8 positions agree with TRBD2. Germline V gene lookup returns CDR1 SGHVS and CDR2 FQNEAQ. The CDR3 is 17 amino acids. J was trimmed by 0 bases and V by 5 bases; bases with no gene match: 9. The CDR3 region is CASSPYPTSGSYNEQFF. As DNA, the CDR3 is TGTGCCAGCAGCCCCTATCCAACTAGCGGCTCCTACAATGAGCAGTTCTTC.

The chain carries TRBV6-5 and TRBJ2-1; D is unclear. Germline values: CDR1 MNHEY, CDR2 SVGAGI. V was clipped by 5 bases and J by 0 bases, with 5 bases between them. This CDR3 has 13 residues. For the CDR3, the DNA is TGTGCCAGCAGTCCCGTCTCCTACAATGAGCAGTTCTTC. Protein: CASSPVSYNEQFF.

The chain joins TRBV5-1 to TRBJ1-5; no firm D call. Trimming stripped 4 bases from V and 5 bases from J, with 10 bases between. The CDR3 spans 13 residues. CDR1 is SGHRS, CDR2 YFSETQ, per germline. As DNA, the CDR3 is TGCGCCAGCAGCCCTGACATTCATCAGCCCCAGCATTTT. This gives the protein CASSPDIHQPQHF.

V usage is TRBV14 and J usage is TRBJ2-2; 12 bases agree with TRBD2. The V and J ends lost 4 bases and 7 bases, in that order; junction bases with no gene match: 10. This CDR3 is built from 17 residues. Germline CDR1 and CDR2: SGHDN and FVKESK. The CDR3 sequence is CASSRLAGASGIGELFF. The CDR3 region has the DNA TGTGCCAGCAGCCGACTAGCGGGAGCTAGTGGGATCGGGGAGCTGTTTTTT.